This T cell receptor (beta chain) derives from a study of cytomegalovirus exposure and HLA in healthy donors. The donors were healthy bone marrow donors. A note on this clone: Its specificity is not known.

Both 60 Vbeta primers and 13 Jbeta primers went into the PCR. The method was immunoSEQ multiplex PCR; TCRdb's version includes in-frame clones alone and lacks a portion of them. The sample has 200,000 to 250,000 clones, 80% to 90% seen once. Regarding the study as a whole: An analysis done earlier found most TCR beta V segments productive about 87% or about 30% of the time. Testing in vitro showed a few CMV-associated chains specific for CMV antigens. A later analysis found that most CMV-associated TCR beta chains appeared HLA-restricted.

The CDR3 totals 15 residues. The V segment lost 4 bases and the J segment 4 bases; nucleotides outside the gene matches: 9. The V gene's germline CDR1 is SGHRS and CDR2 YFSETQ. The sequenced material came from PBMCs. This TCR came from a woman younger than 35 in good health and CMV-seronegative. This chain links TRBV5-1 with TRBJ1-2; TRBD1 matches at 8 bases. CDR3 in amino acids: CASSPQGASLYGYTF. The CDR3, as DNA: TGCGCCAGCAGCCCCCAGGGGGCGAGTCTCTATGGCTACACCTTC.